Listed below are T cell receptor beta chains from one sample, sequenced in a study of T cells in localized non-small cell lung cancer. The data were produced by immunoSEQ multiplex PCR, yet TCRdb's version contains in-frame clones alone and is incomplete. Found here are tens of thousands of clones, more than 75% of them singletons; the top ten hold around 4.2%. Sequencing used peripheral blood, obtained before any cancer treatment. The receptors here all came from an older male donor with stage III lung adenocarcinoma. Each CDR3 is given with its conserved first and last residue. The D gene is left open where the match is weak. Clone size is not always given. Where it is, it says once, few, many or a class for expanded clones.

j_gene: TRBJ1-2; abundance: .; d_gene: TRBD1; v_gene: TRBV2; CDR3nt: TGTGCCAGCAGGGGGGGACAGCTCTATGGCTACACCTTC; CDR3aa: CASRGGQLYGYTF
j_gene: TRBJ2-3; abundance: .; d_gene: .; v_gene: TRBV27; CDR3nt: TGTGCCAGCAGTTACGAGGGGCCAGATACGCAGTATTTT; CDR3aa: CASSYEGPDTQYF
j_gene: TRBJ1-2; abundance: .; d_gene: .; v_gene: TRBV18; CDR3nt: TGTGCCAGCTCAGAGGGTAACTATGGCTACACCTTC; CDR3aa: CASSEGNYGYTF
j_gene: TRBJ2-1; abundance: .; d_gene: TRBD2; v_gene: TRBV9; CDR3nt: TGTGCCAGCAGCGTTGGGACTAGCGGGACCTACAATGAGCAGTTCTTC; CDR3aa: CASSVGTSGTYNEQFF
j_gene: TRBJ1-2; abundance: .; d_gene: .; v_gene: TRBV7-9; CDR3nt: TGTGCCAGCAGCCCTGACGAGTTCTATGGCTACACCTTC; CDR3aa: CASSPDEFYGYTF
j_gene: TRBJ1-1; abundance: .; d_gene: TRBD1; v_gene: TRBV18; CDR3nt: TGTGCCAGCTCACCCACAGGGGCCGTGAACACTGAAGCTTTCTTT; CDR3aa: CASSPTGAVNTEAFF
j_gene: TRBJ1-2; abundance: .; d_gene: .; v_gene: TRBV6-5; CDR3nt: TGTGCCAGCAGGGGCAGACTCTCTGAGGGCTACACCTTC; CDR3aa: CASRGRLSEGYTF
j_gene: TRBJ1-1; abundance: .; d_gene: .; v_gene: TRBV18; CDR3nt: TGTGCCAGCTCACCAGGCCAGGACACTGAAGCTTTCTTT; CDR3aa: CASSPGQDTEAFF
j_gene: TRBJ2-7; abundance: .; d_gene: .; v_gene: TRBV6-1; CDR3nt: TGTGCAAGCAGTGAATCCAGGGTCGGGCGGGGACATTACGAGCAGTACTTC; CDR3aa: CASSESRVGRGHYEQYF
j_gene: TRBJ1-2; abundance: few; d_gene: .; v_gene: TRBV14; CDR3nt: TGTGCCAGCAGCCAAGTTCGAACACCAGCCTATGGCTACACCTTC; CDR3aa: CASSQVRTPAYGYTF
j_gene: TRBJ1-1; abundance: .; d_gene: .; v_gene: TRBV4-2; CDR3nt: TGTGCCAGCAGCTTGGTATCTGAGGGGACTGAAGCTTTCTTT; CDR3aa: CASSLVSEGTEAFF
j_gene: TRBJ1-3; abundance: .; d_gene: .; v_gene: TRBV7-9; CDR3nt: TGTGCCAGCAGCTTATTACAGGGTCCCGGAAACACCATATATTTT; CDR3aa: CASSLLQGPGNTIYF
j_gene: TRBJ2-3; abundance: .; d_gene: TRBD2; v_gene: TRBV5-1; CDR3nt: TGCGCCAGCAGCTTTACTAGCGGGAGAACCGATACGCAGTATTTT; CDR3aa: CASSFTSGRTDTQYF
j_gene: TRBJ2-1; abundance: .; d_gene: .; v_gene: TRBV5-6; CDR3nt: TGTGCCAGCAGCTTGCAGGGTTCCTACAATGAGCAGTTCTTC; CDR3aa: CASSLQGSYNEQFF
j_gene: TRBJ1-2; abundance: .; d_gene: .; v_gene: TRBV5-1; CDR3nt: TGCGCCAGCAGCTTCAGCAGGGAGAATGGCTACACCTTC; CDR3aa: CASSFSRENGYTF
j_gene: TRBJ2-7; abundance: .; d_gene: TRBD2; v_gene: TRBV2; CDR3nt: TGTGCCAACGTAGCGGGGGGCTTCTACGAGCAGTACTTC; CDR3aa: CANVAGGFYEQYF
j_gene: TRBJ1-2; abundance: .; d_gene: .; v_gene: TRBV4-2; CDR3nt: TGTGCCAGCAGCCAAGGACTTCTGCGGGGCTACACCTTC; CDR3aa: CASSQGLLRGYTF
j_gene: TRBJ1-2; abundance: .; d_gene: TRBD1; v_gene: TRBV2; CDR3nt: TGTGCCAGCAGAGGGGGCCAGGGACAGAGATCCGCAGGCACCTTC; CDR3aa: CASRGGQGQRSAGTF
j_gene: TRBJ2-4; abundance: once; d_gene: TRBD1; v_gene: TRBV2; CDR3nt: TGTGCCAGCGGGGGTGGACAGGGGGGCATTCAGTACTTC; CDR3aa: CASGGGQGGIQYF
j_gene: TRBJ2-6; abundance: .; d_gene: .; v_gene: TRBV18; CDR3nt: TGTGCCAGCTCTCTGGTTCAGGGTAGCTTCTCTGGGGCCAACGTCCTGACTTTC; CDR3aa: CASSLVQGSFSGANVLTF
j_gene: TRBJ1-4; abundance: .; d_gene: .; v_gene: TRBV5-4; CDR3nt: TGTGCCAGCAGCCCGGACGGACGTAATGAAAAACTGTTTTTT; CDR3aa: CASSPDGRNEKLFF
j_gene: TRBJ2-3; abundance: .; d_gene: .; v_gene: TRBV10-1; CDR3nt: TGCGCCAGCAGTGATGCTGGGCTGACGGATACGCAGTATTTT; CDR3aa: CASSDAGLTDTQYF
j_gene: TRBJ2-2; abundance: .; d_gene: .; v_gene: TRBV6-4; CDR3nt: TGTGCCAGCAGAAAGGACGGCTTAACCGGGGAGCTGTTTTTT; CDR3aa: CASRKDGLTGELFF
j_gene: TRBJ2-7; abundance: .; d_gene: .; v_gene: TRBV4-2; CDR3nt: TGTGCCAGCAGCCAAGAGGTTTACGGGACTGGGGAGCAGTACTTC; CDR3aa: CASSQEVYGTGEQYF
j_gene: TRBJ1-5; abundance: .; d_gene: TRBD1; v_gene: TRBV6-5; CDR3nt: TGTGCCAGCCGGGACAGGCCCAGCAATCAGCCCCAGCATTTT; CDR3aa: CASRDRPSNQPQHF
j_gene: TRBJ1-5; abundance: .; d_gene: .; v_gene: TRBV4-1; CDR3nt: TGCGCCAGCAGCCAAGTTTCCGTTCAGCCCCAGCATTTT; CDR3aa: CASSQVSVQPQHF
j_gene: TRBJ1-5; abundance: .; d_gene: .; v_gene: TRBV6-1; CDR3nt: TGTGCCAGCAGTGCAACGCACACAGGGTTCCTAAATCAGCCCCAGCATTTT; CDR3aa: CASSATHTGFLNQPQHF
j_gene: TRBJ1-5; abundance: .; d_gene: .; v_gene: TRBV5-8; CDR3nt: TGTGCCAGCAGCTTTGACAGAACTAATCAGCCCCAGCATTTT; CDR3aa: CASSFDRTNQPQHF
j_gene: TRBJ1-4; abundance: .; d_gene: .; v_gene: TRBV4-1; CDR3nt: TGCGCCAGCAGCCAAGTTTTTGGGAAACTGTTTTTT; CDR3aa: CASSQVFGKLFF
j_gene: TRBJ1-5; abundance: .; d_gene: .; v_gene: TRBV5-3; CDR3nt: TGTGCCAGCAGCTTTGGTGGGAGCAATCAGCCCCAGCATTTT; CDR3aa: CASSFGGSNQPQHF
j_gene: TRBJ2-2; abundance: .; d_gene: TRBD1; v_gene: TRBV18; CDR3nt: TGTGCCAGCTCACCCCTAGGGATGGGGGACAGACAAAACACCGGGGAGCTGTTTTTT; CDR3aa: CASSPLGMGDRQNTGELFF
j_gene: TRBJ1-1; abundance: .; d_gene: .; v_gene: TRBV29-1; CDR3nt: TGCAGCGTTGTTGGGGGCAGCACTGAAGCTTTCTTT; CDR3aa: CSVVGGSTEAFF
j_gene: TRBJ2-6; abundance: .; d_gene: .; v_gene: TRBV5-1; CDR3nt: TGCGCCAGTGGGAACTCTGGGGCCAACGTCCTGACTTTC; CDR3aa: CASGNSGANVLTF
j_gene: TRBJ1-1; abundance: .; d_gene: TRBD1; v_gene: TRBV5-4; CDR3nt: TGTGCCAGCAGCTTGGGGGACAGGAACACTGAAGCTTTCTTT; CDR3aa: CASSLGDRNTEAFF
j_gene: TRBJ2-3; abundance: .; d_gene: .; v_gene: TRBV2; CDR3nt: TGTGCCAGCAGTAGGACGGATGATACGCAGTATTTT; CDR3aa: CASSRTDDTQYF
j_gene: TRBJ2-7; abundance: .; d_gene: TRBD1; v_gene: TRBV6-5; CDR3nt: TGTGCCAGCAGTCTTCGGGACAGGGCGTTTTACGAGCAGTACTTC; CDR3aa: CASSLRDRAFYEQYF
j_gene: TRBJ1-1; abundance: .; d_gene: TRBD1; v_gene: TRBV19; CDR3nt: TGTGCCAGTAGTAACCGGGACAGGGCGTTAGGCACTGAAGCTTTCTTT; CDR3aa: CASSNRDRALGTEAFF
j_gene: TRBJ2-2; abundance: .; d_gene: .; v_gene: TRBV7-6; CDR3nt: TGTGCCAGCAGCTTAGACCGTCCGAACACCGGGGAGCTGTTTTTT; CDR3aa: CASSLDRPNTGELFF
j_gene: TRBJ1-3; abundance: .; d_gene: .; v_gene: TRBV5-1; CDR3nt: TGCGCCAGCAGCTTGGCCTGGGTTGGTTCTGGAAACACCATATATTTT; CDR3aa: CASSLAWVGSGNTIYF
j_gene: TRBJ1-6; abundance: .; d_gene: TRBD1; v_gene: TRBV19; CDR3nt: TGTGCCAGTAGTATTCCGGGACAGGGTTCTTCACCCCTCCACTTT; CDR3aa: CASSIPGQGSSPLHF
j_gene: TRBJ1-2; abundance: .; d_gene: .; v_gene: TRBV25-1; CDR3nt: TGTGCCAGCAGTGATAGTGGGTACAGTTCCTATGGCTACACCTTC; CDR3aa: CASSDSGYSSYGYTF
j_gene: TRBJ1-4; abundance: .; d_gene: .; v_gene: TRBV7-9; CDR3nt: TGTGCCAGCGGGGGGAACATCAATGAAAAACTGTTTTTT; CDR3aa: CASGGNINEKLFF
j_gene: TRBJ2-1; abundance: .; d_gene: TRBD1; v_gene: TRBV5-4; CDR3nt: TGTGCCAGCAGCTCGTCAGACAGGGGGAATGAGCAGTTCTTC; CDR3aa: CASSSSDRGNEQFF
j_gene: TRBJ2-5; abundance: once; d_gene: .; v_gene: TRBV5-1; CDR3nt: TGCGCCAGCAGCCCCGGGACCCAAGAGACCCAGTACTTC; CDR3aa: CASSPGTQETQYF
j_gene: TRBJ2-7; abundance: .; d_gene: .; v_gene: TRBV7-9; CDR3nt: TGTGCCAGCAGCTTAGCTAAGGGCTACGAGCAGTACTTC; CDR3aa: CASSLAKGYEQYF
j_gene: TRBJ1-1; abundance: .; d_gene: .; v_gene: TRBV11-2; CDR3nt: TGTGCCAGCAGCCTAGATCCCGGACCGAACACTGAAGCTTTCTTT; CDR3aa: CASSLDPGPNTEAFF
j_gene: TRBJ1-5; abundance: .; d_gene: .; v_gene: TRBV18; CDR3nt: TGTGCCAGCTCACCCCCAGGGAATCAGCCCCAGCATTTT; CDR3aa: CASSPPGNQPQHF
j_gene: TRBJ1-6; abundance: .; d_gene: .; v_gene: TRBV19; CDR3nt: TGTGCCAGTAGTATAACGGGGCCCCGAGGGGAGGCCCTCCACTTT; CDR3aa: CASSITGPRGEALHF
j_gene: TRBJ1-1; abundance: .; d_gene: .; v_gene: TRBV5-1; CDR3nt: TGCGCCAGCAGCGCCCTATCCCAGGGAACTGAAGCTTTCTTT; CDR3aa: CASSALSQGTEAFF
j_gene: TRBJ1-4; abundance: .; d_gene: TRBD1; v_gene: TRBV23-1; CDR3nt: TGCGCCAGCACTTTTCTCCCATGGGTAAACGGGACAGCTCCTTTT; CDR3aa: CASTFLPWVNGTAPF
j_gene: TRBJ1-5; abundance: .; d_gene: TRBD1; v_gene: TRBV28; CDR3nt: TGTGCCAGCAGGATAGACAGGGCTAGCAATCAGCCCCAGCATTTT; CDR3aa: CASRIDRASNQPQHF